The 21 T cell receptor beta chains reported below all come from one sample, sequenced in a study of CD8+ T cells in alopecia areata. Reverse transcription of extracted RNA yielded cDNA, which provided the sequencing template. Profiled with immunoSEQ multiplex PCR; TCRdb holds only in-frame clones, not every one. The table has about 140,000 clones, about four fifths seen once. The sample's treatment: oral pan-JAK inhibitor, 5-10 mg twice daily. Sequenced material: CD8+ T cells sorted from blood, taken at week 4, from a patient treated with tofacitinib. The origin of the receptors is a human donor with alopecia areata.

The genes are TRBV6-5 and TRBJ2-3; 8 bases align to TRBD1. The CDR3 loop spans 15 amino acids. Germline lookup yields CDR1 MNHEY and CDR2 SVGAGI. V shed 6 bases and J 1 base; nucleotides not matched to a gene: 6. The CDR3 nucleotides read TGTGCCAGCAGCCGGACGACAGGGGGCACAGATACGCAGTATTTT. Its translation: CASSRTTGGTDTQYF.

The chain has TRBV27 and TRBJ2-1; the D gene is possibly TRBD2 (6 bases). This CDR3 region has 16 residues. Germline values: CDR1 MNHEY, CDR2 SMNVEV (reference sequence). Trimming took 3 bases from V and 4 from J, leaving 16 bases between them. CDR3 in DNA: TGTGCCAGCAGTTTGCGGGGACCCTCCTTTTACAATGAGCAGTTCTTC. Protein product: CASSLRGPSFYNEQFF.

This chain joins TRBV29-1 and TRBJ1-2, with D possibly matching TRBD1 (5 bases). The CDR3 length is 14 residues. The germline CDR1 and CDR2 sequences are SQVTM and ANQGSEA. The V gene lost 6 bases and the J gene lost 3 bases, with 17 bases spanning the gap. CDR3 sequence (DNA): TGCAGCGTCGGACCAGGGCCTGAGGACTATGGCTACACCTTC. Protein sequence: CSVGPGPEDYGYTF.

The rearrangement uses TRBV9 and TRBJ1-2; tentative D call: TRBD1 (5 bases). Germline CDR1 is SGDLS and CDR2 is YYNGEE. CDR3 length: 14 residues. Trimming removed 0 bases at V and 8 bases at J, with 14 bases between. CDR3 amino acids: CASSVGDLTEGYTF. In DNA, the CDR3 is TGTGCCAGCAGCGTAGGGGACTTAACGGAGGGCTACACCTTC.

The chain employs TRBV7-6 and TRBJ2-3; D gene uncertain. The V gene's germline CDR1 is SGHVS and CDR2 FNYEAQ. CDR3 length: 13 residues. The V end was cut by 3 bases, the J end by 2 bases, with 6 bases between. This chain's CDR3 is CASSFEYTDTQYF. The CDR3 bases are TGTGCCAGCAGCTTTGAGTACACAGATACGCAGTATTTT.

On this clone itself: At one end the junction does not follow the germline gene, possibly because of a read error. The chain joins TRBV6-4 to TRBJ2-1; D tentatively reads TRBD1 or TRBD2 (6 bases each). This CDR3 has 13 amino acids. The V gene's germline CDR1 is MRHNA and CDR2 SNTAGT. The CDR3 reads CASSYSGADEQFF. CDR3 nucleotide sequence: TGTGCCAGCAGTTACTCGGGGGCTGATGAGCAGTTCTTC.

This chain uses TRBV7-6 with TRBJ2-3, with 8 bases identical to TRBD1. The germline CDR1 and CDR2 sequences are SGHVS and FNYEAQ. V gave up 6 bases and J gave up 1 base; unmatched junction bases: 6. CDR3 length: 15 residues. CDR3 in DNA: TGTGCCAGCAGACAAGAGACAGGGGGCACAGATACGCAGTATTTT. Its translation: CASRQETGGTDTQYF. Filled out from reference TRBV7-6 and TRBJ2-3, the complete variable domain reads GAGVSQSPRYKVTKRGQDVALRCDPISGHVSLYWYRQALGQGPEFLTYFNYEAQQDKSGLPNDRFSAERPEGSISTLTIQRTEQRDSAMYRCASRQETGGTDTQYFGPGTRLTVL.

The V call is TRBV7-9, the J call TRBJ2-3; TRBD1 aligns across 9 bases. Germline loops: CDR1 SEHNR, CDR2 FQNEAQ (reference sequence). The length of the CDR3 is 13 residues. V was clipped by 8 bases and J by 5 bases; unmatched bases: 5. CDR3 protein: CASDGDREDTQYF. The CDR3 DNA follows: TGTGCCAGCGACGGGGACAGGGAAGATACGCAGTATTTT. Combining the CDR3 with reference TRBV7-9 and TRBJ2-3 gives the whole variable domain DTGVSQNPRHKITKRGQNVTFRCDPISEHNRLYWYRQTLGQGPEFLTYFQNEAQLEKSRLLSDRFSAERPKGSFSTLEIQRTEQGDSAMYLCASDGDREDTQYFGPGTRLTVL.

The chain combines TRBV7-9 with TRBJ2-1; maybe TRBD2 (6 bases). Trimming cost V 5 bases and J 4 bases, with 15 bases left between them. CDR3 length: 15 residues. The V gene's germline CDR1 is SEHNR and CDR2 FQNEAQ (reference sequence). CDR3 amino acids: CASSPPGVGYNEQFF. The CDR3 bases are TGTGCCAGCAGCCCACCGGGGGTAGGTTACAATGAGCAGTTCTTC.

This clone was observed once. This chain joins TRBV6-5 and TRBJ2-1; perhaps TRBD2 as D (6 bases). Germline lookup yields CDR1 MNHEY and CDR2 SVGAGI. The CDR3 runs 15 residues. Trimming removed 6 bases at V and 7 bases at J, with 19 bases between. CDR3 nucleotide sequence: TGTGCCAGCAGCCAGGCCCCGGAGGGTCATAATGAGCAGTTCTTC. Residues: CASSQAPEGHNEQFF.

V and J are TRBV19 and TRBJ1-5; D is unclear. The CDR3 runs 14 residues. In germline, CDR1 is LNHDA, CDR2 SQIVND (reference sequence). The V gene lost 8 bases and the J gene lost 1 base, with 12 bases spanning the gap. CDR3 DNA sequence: TGTGCCAGTCGACCCGAAGGGAGCAATCAGCCCCAGCATTTT. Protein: CASRPEGSNQPQHF.

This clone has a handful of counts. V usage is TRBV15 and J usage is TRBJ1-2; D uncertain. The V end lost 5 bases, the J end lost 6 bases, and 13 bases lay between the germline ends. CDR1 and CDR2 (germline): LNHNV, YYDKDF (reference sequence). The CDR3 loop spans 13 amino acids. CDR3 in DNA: TGTGCCACCAGCCCACGGTGGGCTCATGGCTACACCTTC. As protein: CATSPRWAHGYTF.

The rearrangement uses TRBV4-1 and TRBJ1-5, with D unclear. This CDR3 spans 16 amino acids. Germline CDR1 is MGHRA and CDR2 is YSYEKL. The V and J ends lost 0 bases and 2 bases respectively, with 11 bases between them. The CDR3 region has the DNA TGCGCCAGCAGCCAAGAGGGAGGGTTGGGCAATCAGCCCCAGCATTTT. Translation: CASSQEGGLGNQPQHF.

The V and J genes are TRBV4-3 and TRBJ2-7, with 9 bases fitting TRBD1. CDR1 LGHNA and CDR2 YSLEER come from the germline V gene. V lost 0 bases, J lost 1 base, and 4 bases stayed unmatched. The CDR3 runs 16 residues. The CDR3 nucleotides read TGCGCCAGCAGCCAAGAATGGACAGGGGCGTCCTACGAGCAGTACTTC. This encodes CASSQEWTGASYEQYF.

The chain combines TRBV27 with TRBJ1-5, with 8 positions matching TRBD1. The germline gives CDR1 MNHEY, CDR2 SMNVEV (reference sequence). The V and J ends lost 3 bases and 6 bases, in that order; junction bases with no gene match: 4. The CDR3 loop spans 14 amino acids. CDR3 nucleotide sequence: TGTGCCAGCAGTTTTAACAGGGGGTCTCAGCCCCAGCATTTT. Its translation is CASSFNRGSQPQHF.

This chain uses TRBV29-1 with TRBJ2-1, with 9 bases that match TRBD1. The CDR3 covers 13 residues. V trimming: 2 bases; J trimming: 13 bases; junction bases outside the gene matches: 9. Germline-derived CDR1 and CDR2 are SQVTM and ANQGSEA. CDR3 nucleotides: TGCAGCGTTGAAAGGGGACAGGGAAGTTTACAGTTCTTC. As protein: CSVERGQGSLQFF.

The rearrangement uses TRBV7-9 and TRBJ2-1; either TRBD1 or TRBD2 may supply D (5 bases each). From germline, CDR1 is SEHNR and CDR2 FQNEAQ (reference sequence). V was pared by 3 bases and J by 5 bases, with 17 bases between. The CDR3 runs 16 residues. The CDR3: CASSFIFGDLNNEQFF. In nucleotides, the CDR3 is TGTGCCAGCAGCTTCATCTTCGGGGACCTCAACAATGAGCAGTTCTTC.

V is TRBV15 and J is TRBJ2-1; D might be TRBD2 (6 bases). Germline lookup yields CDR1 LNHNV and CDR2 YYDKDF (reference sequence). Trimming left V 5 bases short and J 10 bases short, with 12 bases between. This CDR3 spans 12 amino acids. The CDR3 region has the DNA TGTGCCACCAGCGGGGGACTTCGAGAGCAGTTCTTC. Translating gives CATSGGLREQFF. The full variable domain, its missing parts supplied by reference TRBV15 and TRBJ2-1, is DAMVIQNPRYQVTQFGKPVTLSCSQTLNHNVMYWYQQKSSQAPKLLFHYYDKDFNNEADTPDNFQSRRPNTSFCFLDIRSPGLGDTAMYLCATSGGLREQFFGPGTRLTVL.

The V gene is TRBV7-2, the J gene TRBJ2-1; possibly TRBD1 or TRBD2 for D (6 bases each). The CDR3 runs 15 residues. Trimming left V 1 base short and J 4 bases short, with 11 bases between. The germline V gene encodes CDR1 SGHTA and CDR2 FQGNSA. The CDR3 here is CASSLVKGGYNEQFF. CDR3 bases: TGTGCCAGCAGCTTAGTCAAGGGGGGATACAATGAGCAGTTCTTC.

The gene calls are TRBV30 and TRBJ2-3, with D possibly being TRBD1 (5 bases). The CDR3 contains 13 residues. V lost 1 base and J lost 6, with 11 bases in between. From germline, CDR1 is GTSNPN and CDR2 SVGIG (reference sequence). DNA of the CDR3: TGTGCCTGGAGTGGTGGGGCTGGGGATACGCAGTATTTT. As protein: CAWSGGAGDTQYF.

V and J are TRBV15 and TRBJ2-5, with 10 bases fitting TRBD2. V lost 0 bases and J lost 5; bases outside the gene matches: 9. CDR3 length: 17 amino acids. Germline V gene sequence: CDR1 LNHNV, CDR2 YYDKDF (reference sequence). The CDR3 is CATSRDWERGGRETQYF. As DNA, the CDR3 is TGTGCCACCAGCAGAGATTGGGAGCGGGGGGGCCGCGAGACCCAGTACTTC.